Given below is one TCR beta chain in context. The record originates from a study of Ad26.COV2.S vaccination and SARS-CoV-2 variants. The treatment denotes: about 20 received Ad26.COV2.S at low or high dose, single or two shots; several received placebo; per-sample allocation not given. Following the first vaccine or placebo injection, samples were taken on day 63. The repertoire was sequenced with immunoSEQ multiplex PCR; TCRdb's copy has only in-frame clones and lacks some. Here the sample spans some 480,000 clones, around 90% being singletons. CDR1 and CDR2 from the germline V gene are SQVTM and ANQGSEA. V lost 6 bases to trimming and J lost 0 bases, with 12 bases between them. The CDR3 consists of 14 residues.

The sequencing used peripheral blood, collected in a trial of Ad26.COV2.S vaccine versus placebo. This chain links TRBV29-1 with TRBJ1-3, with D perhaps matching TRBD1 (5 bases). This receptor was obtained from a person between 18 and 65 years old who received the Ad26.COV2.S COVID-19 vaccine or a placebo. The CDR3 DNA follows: TGCAGCGTGGGGGTTACAGACTCTGGAAACACCATATATTTT. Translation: CSVGVTDSGNTIYF.